This T cell receptor beta chain was profiled in a study of blood T cell repertoires in COVID-19. TCRdb keeps only in-frame clones here, not all; method: immunoSEQ multiplex PCR. This table holds fewer than 350,000 clones, more than 85% found once. This clone was picked up one time. Cohorts were determined from participant-reported clinical history. A PCR-confirmed or clinician-diagnosed COVID-19 case had contacted exposed participants within 2 weeks of entry. Germline values: CDR1 ENHRY, CDR2 SYGVKD. V shed 6 bases and J shed 4 bases, with 12 bases lying between them. This CDR3 spans 14 amino acids. The sequencing sample was made of PBMCs or T cells enriched from blood (not recorded which). The clonotype comes from a man aged 35-49 years who had been exposed to COVID-19. This chain uses TRBV10-3 with TRBJ1-4, with D perhaps matching TRBD1 (6 bases). The CDR3 region has the DNA TGTGCCATCAGACGAGGGGGGGTTAATGAAAAACTGTTTTTT. This translates into CAIRRGGVNEKLFF.